This is a list of T cell receptor beta chains from one sample in a study of CD8 T cells in ankylosing spondylitis. Each CDR3 protein is one row after TCRdb ran MiXCR on the 5' RACE reads. There are under 200,000 distinct CDR3 sequences in the sample; around a tenth occur only once, and less than 15% lies in the top ten. Sequenced sample: blood, either unsorted or a sorted T cell fraction (not recorded which). Receptors were obtained from a female donor with ankylosing spondylitis or in good health (not recorded which). CDR3s include the opening cysteine and the closing phenylalanine or tryptophan. D genes are given only for firm matches. Clone size is not always given. Where it is, it says once, few, many or a class for expanded clones.

J: TRBJ2-4; D: NA; V: TRBV5-4; size: NA; CDR3: CASSLSRENIQYF
J: TRBJ2-7; D: TRBD1; V: TRBV18; size: many; CDR3: CASSPGQGIYEQYF
J: TRBJ2-2; D: NA; V: TRBV24-1; size: few; CDR3: CATSPETNTGELFF
J: TRBJ2-1; D: TRBD2; V: TRBV29-1; size: NA; CDR3: CSVKASGSSYNEQFF
J: TRBJ2-1; D: NA; V: TRBV5-5; size: NA; CDR3: CASSPGTLYYEQFF
J: TRBJ2-1; D: NA; V: TRBV2; size: NA; CDR3: CASSESGATRGEQFF
J: TRBJ2-2; D: TRBD2; V: TRBV13; size: few; CDR3: CASTLGGSPTGELFF
J: TRBJ1-1; D: NA; V: TRBV20-1; size: few; CDR3: CSAPLRTEAFF
J: TRBJ1-1; D: NA; V: TRBV7-2; size: few; CDR3: CASSFRAKHMNTEAFF
J: TRBJ2-7; D: NA; V: TRBV7-9; size: NA; CDR3: CASSPRASGRGYEQYF
J: TRBJ2-5; D: NA; V: TRBV11-2; size: NA; CDR3: CASSLGWTQYF
J: TRBJ2-3; D: NA; V: TRBV5-6; size: NA; CDR3: CASSYGLRTDTQYF
J: TRBJ2-1; D: NA; V: TRBV29-1; size: many; CDR3: CSVEDERSSYNEQFF
J: TRBJ1-2; D: NA; V: TRBV28; size: NA; CDR3: CASSLLGDPYTF
J: TRBJ1-5; D: NA; V: TRBV5-5; size: few; CDR3: CASSLRGNSNQPQHF
J: TRBJ2-6; D: NA; V: TRBV14; size: NA; CDR3: CASSPQTFDSGANVLTF
J: TRBJ2-5; D: TRBD2; V: TRBV12-3/TRBV12-4; size: NA; CDR3: CASSPGTSGRPAQYF
J: TRBJ2-2; D: TRBD1; V: TRBV9; size: NA; CDR3: CASGGRQGYTGELFF
J: TRBJ2-7; D: TRBD2; V: TRBV9; size: many; CDR3: CASSPGGGYEQYF
J: TRBJ1-1; D: NA; V: TRBV4-3; size: NA; CDR3: CASSQGVFGTEAFF
J: TRBJ2-5; D: NA; V: TRBV27; size: few; CDR3: CASSLSNDQETQYF
J: TRBJ2-3; D: NA; V: TRBV6-4; size: many; CDR3: CASSSHGGGPDTQYF
J: TRBJ2-7; D: NA; V: TRBV2; size: NA; CDR3: CASSKGDYEQYF
J: TRBJ1-1; D: NA; V: TRBV13; size: NA; CDR3: CASSSTGVPEAFF
J: TRBJ2-1; D: NA; V: TRBV3-1; size: NA; CDR3: CASSQVTPGSYNEQFF
J: TRBJ2-6; D: TRBD1; V: TRBV6-1; size: few; CDR3: CASSPSGGRGANVLTF
J: TRBJ2-1; D: TRBD2; V: TRBV5-6; size: few; CDR3: CASSLGLAVGEQFF
J: TRBJ2-3; D: NA; V: TRBV27; size: many; CDR3: CASSEEHPDTDTQYF
J: TRBJ2-7; D: NA; V: TRBV11-2; size: few; CDR3: CASSHEVYEQYF
J: TRBJ2-7; D: NA; V: TRBV24-1; size: many; CDR3: CRPRTVTYEQYF
J: TRBJ2-1; D: NA; V: TRBV4-3; size: NA; CDR3: CASSQDRELTDEQFF
J: TRBJ2-5; D: TRBD1; V: TRBV5-1; size: NA; CDR3: CASSLASFRGIYQETQYF
J: TRBJ1-1; D: TRBD1; V: TRBV12-3/TRBV12-4; size: few; CDR3: CASSYGQGMSEAFF
J: TRBJ2-3; D: NA; V: TRBV7-2; size: few; CDR3: CASSLWGAGISTDTQYF
J: TRBJ2-5; D: NA; V: TRBV10-3; size: NA; CDR3: CAIAGGLQETQYF
J: TRBJ2-7; D: TRBD1; V: TRBV6-5; size: NA; CDR3: CASSYSIAGGSDEQYF
J: TRBJ1-2; D: NA; V: TRBV20-1; size: NA; CDR3: CSARLGIAYGYTF
J: TRBJ2-7; D: NA; V: TRBV4-3; size: few; CDR3: CASSQDRSSGSSYEQYF
J: TRBJ1-2; D: NA; V: TRBV6-1; size: few; CDR3: CASLGPTGMQNYGYTF
J: TRBJ2-1; D: TRBD2; V: TRBV4-1; size: NA; CDR3: CASSQETSGMNEQFF
J: TRBJ2-5; D: TRBD2; V: TRBV4-3; size: few; CDR3: CASSPGTRPGETQYF
J: TRBJ2-1; D: TRBD2; V: TRBV20-1; size: few; CDR3: CSAPNRLAPLLNEQFF
J: TRBJ2-3; D: TRBD2; V: TRBV24-1; size: NA; CDR3: CATSDKLAGPTDTQYF